This T cell receptor (beta chain) was captured in a study of blood T cells in healthy people across ages. Study as a whole: There was about one barcoded beta molecule captured by template switching per two T cells. The study, taken as a whole, reports: Long-lived donors had more naive CD4+ cells and higher diversity than aged donors. One million T cells yielded diversity estimates that were considered underestimates.

The CDR3 consists of 15 residues. Germline V gene sequence: CDR1 MGHRA, CDR2 YSYEKL. A remark on this clonotype: The antigen is not known. One end of the junction fails to match germline, which may point to a read error.

Together with a sample-barcoded 5' primer, a J-beta primer mix was included in a second PCR lasting about 7 to 11 cycles. Every cDNA molecule bore a tag from a template-switch adaptor containing 12 random nucleotides. TCRdb called the 5' RACE reads again in MiXCR, with one record for every CDR3 protein. The table lists roughly 1.4 million distinct CDR3 sequences, almost 60% of them singletons. The chain joins TRBV4-1 to TRBJ1-4, with a possible D match to TRBD1 (5 bases). Material for sequencing was blood. This sequence originates from a man aged 18 to 29 in good health. The DNA of the CDR3 is TGTGCCAGCAGCCAAGGAGAGGAATACAGGGAAAAACTGTTTTTT. Its translation is CASSQGEEYREKLFF.